What follows are 31 T cell receptor beta chains derived from one specimen sequenced in a study of radiotherapy plus CTLA-4 blockade in lung cancer. Only in-frame clones appear in the TCRdb table, and some are missing; sequencing was by immunoSEQ multiplex PCR. In the table there are around 95,000 clones, approximately 83% of which are singletons. This sample comprised peripheral blood, obtained from a patient treated with radiotherapy plus ipilimumab. These receptors were obtained from a human donor with non-small cell lung cancer who had stable disease on radiotherapy plus ipilimumab.

This clone has a single count. This chain joins TRBV28 and TRBJ2-5, with D perhaps TRBD1 or TRBD2 (5 bases each). The J call may be wrong; the DNA end is better matched by TRBJ2-7. There are 15 residues in the CDR3. Per the germline V gene, CDR1 is MDHEN and CDR2 is SYDVKM. This CDR3 is CASSTGTSYPYEQYF. CDR3 sequence (DNA): TGTGCCAGCAGTACTGGGACCTCGTACCCCTACGAGCAGTACTTC.

The chain couples TRBV6-5 to TRBJ1-5; 9 nucleotides line up with TRBD1. Trimming took 6 bases from V and 6 from J; bases not matched to a gene: 9. The CDR3 is made up of 15 amino acids. From germline, CDR1 is MNHEY and CDR2 SVGAGI. The CDR3, as DNA: TGTGCCAGCAGCCGGGACAGGGTCCCTACTCAGCCCCAGCATTTT. Its translation is CASSRDRVPTQPQHF.

V is TRBV6-4 and J is TRBJ2-1; D tentatively reads TRBD1 or TRBD2 (5 bases each). This CDR3 region has 14 residues. Germline loops: CDR1 MRHNA, CDR2 SNTAGT. V shed 6 bases and J shed 0 bases, with 9 bases lying between them. For the CDR3, the DNA is TGTGCCAGCAGCCGGGGCTACTCCTACAATGAGCAGTTCTTC. Amino acid sequence: CASSRGYSYNEQFF.

This chain uses TRBV7-3 with TRBJ2-6, with D maybe TRBD1 (6 bases). V was pared by 4 bases and J by 3 bases, with 13 bases between. CDR3 size: 16 residues. Germline V gene data show CDR1 as SGHTA and CDR2 as FQGTGA. The CDR3: CASSSTTGIGANVLTF. In DNA, the CDR3 is TGTGCCAGCAGCTCGACCACAGGGATTGGGGCCAACGTCCTGACTTTC.

The DNA of the CDR3 is TGTGCCAGCAGCCAAGATTTCCCAGGGGGCACTGAAGCTTTCTTT. This codes for CASSQDFPGGTEAFF. The chain couples TRBV14 to TRBJ1-1; 7 positions agree with TRBD1. The length of the CDR3 is 15 residues. Germline V gene lookup returns CDR1 SGHDN and CDR2 FVKESK. J gave up 4 bases and V 0 bases, and 5 bases lay outside the gene matches.

In its sample, this clone was seen a few times. J is TRBJ2-5 and V is TRBV6-1; D gene uncertain. The CDR3 length is 15 residues. Deletions cut 0 bases from V and 2 bases from J, with 10 bases between. The germline V gene encodes CDR1 MNHNS and CDR2 SASEGT. The CDR3 sequence is CASSEAPRPQETQYF. CDR3 nucleotide sequence: TGTGCCAGCAGTGAAGCGCCTAGGCCGCAAGAGACCCAGTACTTC.

This clone came up once. The genes are TRBV28 and TRBJ2-5; no reliable D call. The CDR3 runs 13 residues. With 5 bases removed from V and 9 bases from J, the gap between germline ends came to 16 bases. Germline assignment: CDR1 MDHEN and CDR2 SYDVKM. The CDR3 here is CASSRAASGAQYF. The CDR3 region has the DNA TGTGCCAGCAGTCGGGCCGCTTCAGGTGCCCAGTACTTC.

V usage is TRBV5-1 and J usage is TRBJ1-1, with no clear D. V was pared by 0 bases and J by 6 bases, with 12 bases between. The V gene's germline CDR1 is SGHRS and CDR2 YFSETQ. CDR3 size: 14 residues. The CDR3 region is CASSLERGTPEAFF. The CDR3 region has the DNA TGCGCCAGCAGCTTGGAAAGAGGTACCCCTGAAGCTTTCTTT.

This clone was detected only a few times. The genes are TRBV11-2 and TRBJ2-7; TRBD1 matches 7 bases. Germline CDR1 reads SGHAT; CDR2 reads FQNNGV. CDR3 length: 15 amino acids. The V gene end was trimmed by 4 bases and the J gene end by 5 bases; junction bases not matched to a gene: 11. Here the CDR3 reads CASSSLTGKPHEQYF. CDR3 coding DNA: TGTGCCAGCAGCTCCCTGACAGGGAAGCCCCACGAGCAGTACTTC.

The chain couples TRBV18 to TRBJ1-6, with 9 nucleotides matching TRBD1. J was trimmed by 9 bases and V by 3 bases; bases with no gene match: 9. This CDR3 region has 16 residues. Germline-derived CDR1 and CDR2 are KGHSH and LQKENI. The chain's CDR3 is CASSPVRQGGSSPLHF. In nucleotides, the CDR3 is TGTGCCAGCTCACCCGTCCGACAGGGGGGTAGTTCACCCCTCCACTTT.

The chain recombines TRBV5-4 with TRBJ1-1, with TRBD1 matching 9 bases. CDR3 length: 15 residues. V lost 4 bases to trimming and J lost 4 bases; unmatched junction nucleotides: 8. In germline, CDR1 is SGHNT, CDR2 YYREEE (reference sequence). CDR3 residues: CASSQQQGAGTEAFF. In DNA form, the CDR3 reads TGTGCCAGCAGCCAACAACAGGGGGCCGGCACTGAAGCTTTCTTT.

V gene TRBV2 combines with J gene TRBJ2-7; D ambiguous. Trimming stripped 4 bases from V and 0 bases from J, with 10 bases between. The CDR3 sequence is 14 residues long. Germline V gene data show CDR1 as SNHLY and CDR2 as FYNNEI. The CDR3 DNA follows: TGTGCCAGCAGTGCGCGGCGGAGCTCCTACGAGCAGTACTTC. Residues: CASSARRSSYEQYF.

V usage is TRBV28 and J usage is TRBJ2-3; 7 bases map to TRBD2. V shed 2 bases, J shed 5 bases, and the junction held 7 bases outside the gene matches. CDR3 size: 15 residues. The V gene's germline CDR1 is MDHEN and CDR2 SYDVKM. This CDR3 is CASSLVTSYEDTQYF. The CDR3 DNA reads as TGTGCCAGCAGTTTAGTGACTAGCTATGAAGATACGCAGTATTTT.

The chain employs TRBV5-4 and TRBJ2-1; 9 positions agree with TRBD1. Unmatched junction bases numbered 13, after V lost 4 bases and J lost 14 bases. Looked up from germline, CDR1 is SGHNT and CDR2 is YYREEE (reference sequence). There are 14 residues in the CDR3. CDR3 in amino acids: CASSNSRDRVGKFF. CDR3 in DNA: TGTGCCAGCAGCAACTCGCGGGACAGGGTTGGTAAGTTCTTC.

This clone was found many times. The chain links TRBV7-8 to TRBJ1-2, with D unresolved. The CDR3 loop spans 12 amino acids. CDR1 is SGHVS and CDR2 is FQNEAQ in the germline V gene. V dropped 5 bases and J dropped 4 bases, with 8 bases sitting between them. The CDR3 loop reads CASSPDGYGYTF. The CDR3 DNA reads as TGTGCCAGCAGCCCAGACGGCTATGGCTACACCTTC.

The rearrangement uses TRBV6-4 and TRBJ2-3; TRBD2 might be the D (6 bases). Trimming cost V 2 bases and J 4 bases, with 13 bases left between them. Germline assignment: CDR1 MRHNA and CDR2 SNTAGT. This CDR3 region has 15 residues. The CDR3 sequence is CASSDRGGVADTQYF. The CDR3, as DNA: TGTGCCAGCAGTGACAGAGGAGGGGTGGCAGATACGCAGTATTTT.

CDR3 nucleotides: TGTGCCAGCAGCCAAGATCTTGAAGGGGAAGCTTTCTTT. Protein product: CASSQDLEGEAFF. The chain combines TRBV14 with TRBJ1-1; D is uncertain. The CDR3 runs to 13 residues. V was clipped by 0 bases and J by 8 bases, with 10 bases between them. Germline loops: CDR1 SGHDN, CDR2 FVKESK.

The chain is built from TRBV5-1 and TRBJ2-7; 7 bases fit TRBD1. CDR1 and CDR2 (germline): SGHRS, YFSETQ. Germline trimming cut 4 bases from V and 5 bases from J; bases unmatched to any gene: 6. The CDR3 is made up of 13 amino acids. This CDR3 reads CASSPGTVNEQYF. CDR3 DNA sequence: TGCGCCAGCAGCCCTGGGACAGTCAACGAGCAGTACTTC.

The chain employs TRBV6-5 and TRBJ1-2; the D gene is possibly TRBD1 (5 bases). CDR1 is MNHEY, CDR2 SVGAGI, per germline. The CDR3 has 14 residues. Trimming removed 6 bases from V and 2 bases from J, with 13 bases in between. The CDR3 DNA reads TGTGCCAGCAGGCCCGGTGGGGGAAACTATGGCTACACCTTC. It encodes CASRPGGGNYGYTF.

The chain recombines TRBV5-5 with TRBJ2-1; 10 bases fit TRBD2. The germline V gene has CDR1 SGHKS and CDR2 YYEKEE (reference sequence). V shed 3 bases, J shed 12 bases, and the junction held 21 bases outside the gene matches. The CDR3 contains 18 residues. CDR3 residues: CASSWGVTGTSVETGQFF. CDR3 nucleotides: TGTGCCAGCAGCTGGGGCGTGACCGGGACTAGCGTCGAGACGGGGCAGTTCTTC.

This clone appeared a few times. V and J are TRBV28 and TRBJ1-1; 10 bases agree with TRBD1. The CDR3 has 13 residues. J was trimmed by 10 bases and V by 4 bases; bases with no gene match: 6. The germline gives CDR1 MDHEN, CDR2 SYDVKM. This chain's CDR3 is CASSSRQGARAFF. CDR3 nucleotide sequence: TGTGCCAGCAGTTCTCGACAGGGGGCAAGAGCTTTCTTT.

The chain employs TRBV28 and TRBJ1-1, with D tentatively TRBD1 (6 bases). The ends were cut back, 3 bases at V and 8 bases at J, with 13 bases in the middle. CDR3 length equals 13 residues. Germline values: CDR1 MDHEN, CDR2 SYDVKM. The CDR3 nucleotides are TGTGCCAGCAGTTTTTGGGGGCCGAGAGAAGCTTTCTTT. Protein: CASSFWGPREAFF. Full variable domain (rest looked up from reference TRBV28 and TRBJ1-1): DVKVTQSSRYLVKRTGEKVFLECVQDMDHENMFWYRQDPGLGLRLIYFSYDVKMKEKGDIPEGYSVSREKKERFSLILESASTNQTSMYLCASSFWGPREAFFGQGTRLTVV.

This chain uses TRBV30 with TRBJ1-2, with D possibly TRBD1 on 6 matching bases. Deletions cut 0 bases from V and 6 bases from J, with 11 bases between. This CDR3 is built from 13 residues. Germline lookup yields CDR1 GTSNPN and CDR2 SVGIG (reference sequence). CDR3 DNA sequence: TGTGCCTGGAGTGTAAACAGGGAAGATGGCTACACCTTC. Its protein product is CAWSVNREDGYTF.

The gene calls are TRBV5-4 and TRBJ2-1; 11 nucleotides line up with TRBD1. V lost 6 bases and J lost 7; bases outside the gene matches: 9. This CDR3 is 15 amino acids long. Looked up from germline, CDR1 is SGHNT and CDR2 is YYREEE (reference sequence). CDR3 region: CASTPRTGGRNEQFF. Written as DNA, the CDR3 is TGTGCCAGCACCCCAAGGACAGGGGGCAGGAATGAGCAGTTCTTC.

The V gene is TRBV11-2, the J gene TRBJ1-1; no firm D call. V was trimmed by 1 base and J by 7 bases, leaving 10 bases between them. Germline CDR1 SGHAT, CDR2 FQNNGV. The CDR3 is made up of 13 amino acids. This chain's CDR3 is CASSLVSDIEAFF. The CDR3 DNA reads as TGTGCCAGCAGCTTAGTTTCAGACATTGAAGCTTTCTTT. Together with reference TRBV11-2 and TRBJ1-1, the CDR3 gives the full variable domain: EAGVAQSPRYKIIEKRQSVAFWCNPISGHATLYWYQQILGQGPKLLIQFQNNGVVDDSQLPKDRFSAERLKGVDSTLKIQPAKLEDSAVYLCASSLVSDIEAFFGQGTRLTVV.

V is TRBV10-1 and J is TRBJ1-4; 8 bases agree with TRBD1. The CDR3 sequence is 12 residues long. Germline-derived CDR1 and CDR2 are WNHNN and SYGVQD (reference sequence). V shed 5 bases, J shed 10 bases, and the junction held 3 bases outside the gene matches. The DNA for the CDR3 is TGCGCCAGCAGTTTAGACAGGGGAAAACTGTTTTTT. Its protein is CASSLDRGKLFF.

This clone was recorded once. The CDR3 DNA sequence: TGTGCCAGCAGCTCCGGGACCAACACCGGGGAGCTGTTTTTT. Its translation is CASSSGTNTGELFF. The rearrangement joins TRBV7-2 to TRBJ2-2, with D possibly called TRBD1 or TRBD2 (5 bases each). Germline CDR1 and CDR2: SGHTA and FQGNSA. This CDR3 is built from 14 residues. Trimming removed 4 bases at V and 2 bases at J, with 8 bases between.

This chain uses TRBV19 with TRBJ2-1, with 9 bases identical to TRBD2. The CDR3 sequence is 15 residues long. Trimming cost V 3 bases and J 8 bases; bases outside gene matches: 8. The germline CDR1 and CDR2 sequences are LNHDA and SQIVND (reference sequence). In DNA, the CDR3 is TGTGCCAGTAGTATCTCTGCGGGGGGGCTCTATGAGCAGTTCTTC. This sequence encodes CASSISAGGLYEQFF.

The chain is built from TRBV7-9 and TRBJ1-2; 7 nucleotides match TRBD1. The V and J ends lost 3 bases and 6 bases, in that order; junction bases with no gene match: 4. This CDR3 is 13 amino acids long. CDR1 is SEHNR, CDR2 FQNEAQ, per germline (reference sequence). CDR3 region: CASSFDRVNGYTF. CDR3 coding DNA: TGTGCCAGCAGCTTCGACAGGGTAAATGGCTACACCTTC. Supplemented by reference TRBV7-9 and TRBJ1-2, the full variable domain reads DTGVSQNPRHKITKRGQNVTFRCDPISEHNRLYWYRQTLGQGPEFLTYFQNEAQLEKSRLLSDRFSAERPKGSFSTLEIQRTEQGDSAMYLCASSFDRVNGYTFGSGTRLTVV.

CDR3 region: CASTLTGFQAEAFF. The DNA for the CDR3 is TGCGCCAGCACCCTGACAGGGTTTCAGGCTGAAGCTTTCTTT. This sequence joins TRBV10-2 and TRBJ1-1; TRBD1 aligns across 7 bases. The germline V gene encodes CDR1 WSHSY and CDR2 SAAADI. V was pared by 7 bases and J by 6 bases, with 11 bases of the junction left unmatched. CDR3 length: 14 amino acids.

The chain employs TRBV29-1 and TRBJ2-1; TRBD2 agrees at 9 bases. V gave up 3 bases and J gave up 10 bases; unmatched junction bases: 4. Germline lookup yields CDR1 SQVTM and CDR2 ANQGSEA. The CDR3 sequence is 12 residues long. CDR3 sequence (DNA): TGCAGCGTTGATTCAGGACTAGCGGAGCAGTTCTTC. It encodes CSVDSGLAEQFF.